The 10 T cell receptor beta chains below come from one sample, sequenced in a study of T cell responses to AZD1222 COVID-19 vaccine. Profiled with immunoSEQ multiplex PCR; TCRdb holds only in-frame clones, not every one. This sample carries 95,000 to 150,000 clones, about 90% of them seen once, and the ten largest clones take about 8%. Material: peripheral blood, obtained 28 days after the second AZD1222 dose. These receptors originate from an adult who received the AZD1222 COVID-19 vaccine.

The chain carries TRBV5-1 and TRBJ2-5, with D possibly matching TRBD1 (6 bases). Germline loops: CDR1 SGHRS, CDR2 YFSETQ. The CDR3 runs 15 residues. V was clipped by 5 bases and J by 2 bases, with 16 bases between them. The DNA for the CDR3 is TGCGCCAGCAGGAGATGGACAGTAACACAAGAGACCCAGTACTTC. Translation gives CASRRWTVTQETQYF.

The chain uses TRBV18 and TRBJ1-2; D remains unclear. Germline lookup yields CDR1 KGHSH and CDR2 LQKENI. The CDR3 spans 12 residues. The ends were cut back, 2 bases at V and 8 bases at J, with 9 bases in the middle. The CDR3 spells CASSPSTNGYTF. The CDR3 DNA follows: TGTGCCAGCTCACCATCCACGAACGGCTACACCTTC.

The chain couples TRBV4-1 to TRBJ2-1; weak D call: TRBD2 (7 bases). Trimming pared 0 bases from V and 7 bases from J, leaving 25 bases between. Germline V gives CDR1 MGHRA, CDR2 YSYEKL. The CDR3 has 19 residues. CDR3: CASSQDYPASGGLRNEQFF. The CDR3 bases are TGCGCCAGCAGCCAAGATTATCCCGCATCGGGGGGCCTTAGAAATGAGCAGTTCTTC.

The V gene is TRBV5-1, the J gene TRBJ1-2; 9 positions agree with TRBD1. The CDR3 is made up of 16 amino acids. V lost 0 bases to trimming and J lost 6 bases; unmatched junction nucleotides: 9. CDR1 and CDR2 from the germline V gene are SGHRS and YFSETQ. CDR3 DNA sequence: TGCGCCAGCAGCTTGGGGGACTTAGGGACAGGGCATGGCTACACCTTC. Amino acid sequence: CASSLGDLGTGHGYTF. Complete variable domain (other parts from reference TRBV5-1 and TRBJ1-2): KAGVTQTPRYLIKTRGQQVTLSCSPISGHRSVSWYQQTPGQGLQFLFEYFSETQRNKGNFPGRFSGRQFSNSRSEMNVSTLELGDSALYLCASSLGDLGTGHGYTFGSGTRLTVV.

V gene TRBV7-8 combines with J gene TRBJ1-3; the D is unclear. Germline CDR1 is SGHVS and CDR2 is FQNEAQ. The CDR3 totals 15 residues. Trimming took 3 bases from V and 6 from J, leaving 15 bases between them. The DNA of the CDR3 is TGTGCCAGCAGCTTCGGCGTGGGGAATGCAAACACCATATATTTT. Protein product: CASSFGVGNANTIYF.

The rearrangement uses TRBV7-2 and TRBJ1-1; weak D call: TRBD1 (5 bases). The CDR3 contains 14 residues. V was pared by 1 base and J by 5 bases, with 11 bases between. The germline CDR1 and CDR2 sequences are SGHTA and FQGNSA. In DNA, the CDR3 is TGTGCCAGCAGCTTAGTTTCACAGGAGACTGAAGCTTTCTTT. It encodes CASSLVSQETEAFF.

This clone was recorded only once. The chain couples TRBV28 to TRBJ2-2, with 10 bases identical to TRBD1. CDR3 length equals 17 residues. V lost 7 bases, J lost 6 bases, and 14 bases stayed unmatched. CDR1 MDHEN and CDR2 SYDVKM come from the germline V gene. CDR3 sequence: CASTYGAGQGFSGELFF. Written as DNA, the CDR3 is TGTGCCAGCACCTATGGTGCGGGACAGGGGTTTTCCGGGGAGCTGTTTTTT.

The chain has TRBV25-1 and TRBJ2-5, with D perhaps TRBD2 (5 bases). The CDR3 sequence is 16 residues long. Germline V CDR1 and CDR2: MGHDK, SYGVNS. Trimming cost V 5 bases and J 2 bases, with 18 bases left between them. The DNA of the CDR3 is TGTGCCAGCAGTTCCCATTGGGGAGCTCCACAAGAGACCCAGTACTTC. Residues: CASSSHWGAPQETQYF.

This chain joins TRBV27 and TRBJ2-7, with 10 bases fitting TRBD1. Germline-derived CDR1 and CDR2 are MNHEY and SMNVEV (reference sequence). J was trimmed by 2 bases and V by 3 bases; bases with no gene match: 1. This CDR3 has 14 residues. The CDR3 spells CASSFGTGAYEQYF. CDR3 sequence (DNA): TGTGCCAGCAGTTTCGGGACAGGGGCCTACGAGCAGTACTTC.

The rearrangement uses TRBV5-5 and TRBJ1-1; no clear D gene. This CDR3 is 13 amino acids long. Trimming shortened V by 2 bases and J by 4 bases, and 9 bases separated the two germline ends. CDR1 and CDR2 (germline): SGHKS, YYEKEE (reference sequence). CDR3 nucleotides: TGTGCCAGCAGCTTTGTTGCGCCCACTGAAGCTTTCTTT. This gives the protein CASSFVAPTEAFF.